Given below is one TCR beta chain in context. No antigen is known for it. Library preparation for TCR beta used quantitative 5'-RACE with molecular barcodes. From the 5' RACE reads, TCRdb called clonotypes with MiXCR, one entry per CDR3 protein. Among some 840,000 distinct CDR3 sequences listed, about an eighth were seen once. This specimen belongs to a study of CD8 T cells in ankylosing spondylitis. Study outcomes and limitations: Clones that were linked to disease were CD8+ and were relatively rare in peripheral blood. Matched synovial fluid from ankylosing spondylitis patients was reported to be enriched for disease-linked clones. Among TCR beta sequences, a motif of eight highly homologous variants appeared characteristic of ankylosing spondylitis blood.

The CDR3 loop spans 18 amino acids. Between the trimmed V and J ends, which lost 1 base and 0 bases, there was a span of 17 bases. Germline CDR1 MGHRA, CDR2 YSYEKL. The sample taken for sequencing was blood, either unsorted or a sorted T cell fraction (not recorded which). J is TRBJ2-3 and V is TRBV4-1; D unclear. This sequence was found in a male donor with ankylosing spondylitis. The CDR3 sequence: CASSQGIVGFTSTDTQYF. The CDR3 coding sequence is TGCGCCAGCAGCCAAGGGATCGTAGGGTTTACTAGCACAGATACGCAGTATTTT.